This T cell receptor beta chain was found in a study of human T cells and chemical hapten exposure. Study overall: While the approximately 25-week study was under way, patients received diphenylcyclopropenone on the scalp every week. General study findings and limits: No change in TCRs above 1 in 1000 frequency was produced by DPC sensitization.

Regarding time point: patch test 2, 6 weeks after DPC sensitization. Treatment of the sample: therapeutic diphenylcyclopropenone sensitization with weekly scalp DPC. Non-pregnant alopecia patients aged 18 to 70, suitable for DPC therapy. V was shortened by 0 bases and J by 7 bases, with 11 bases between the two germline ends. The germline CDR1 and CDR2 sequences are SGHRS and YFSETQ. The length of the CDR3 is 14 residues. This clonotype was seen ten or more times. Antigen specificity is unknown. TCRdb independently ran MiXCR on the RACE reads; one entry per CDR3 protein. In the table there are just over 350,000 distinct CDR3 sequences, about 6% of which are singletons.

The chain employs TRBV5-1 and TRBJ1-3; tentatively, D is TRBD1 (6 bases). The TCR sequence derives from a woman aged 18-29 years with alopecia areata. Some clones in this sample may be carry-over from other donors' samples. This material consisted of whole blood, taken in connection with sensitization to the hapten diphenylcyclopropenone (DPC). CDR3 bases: TGCGCCAGCAGCTTGGGTCGGCAGGGGAACACCATATATTTT. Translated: CASSLGRQGNTIYF.